This T cell receptor beta chain was recovered during a study of shared clonotypes between healthy human individuals. Overall study findings and caveats: Clonotypes shared by all four sorted-subset donors had higher generation probabilities than non-shared clonotypes.

In germline, CDR1 is LNHDA, CDR2 SQIVND (reference sequence). The CDR3 spans 15 residues. Trimming removed 4 bases from V and 4 bases from J; junction bases left unmatched: 9. A note on this clone: Its antigen is undetermined.

Donors, without exception, were Caucasian adults residing in Nashville, Tennessee. The repertoire was sequenced with immunoSEQ multiplex PCR; TCRdb's copy has only in-frame clones and lacks some. The sample lists over a million clones; roughly 96% were seen once. V usage is TRBV19 and J usage is TRBJ2-5, with 7 positions matching TRBD2. This TCR was sampled from a man younger than 40 in good health. The sequencing input was naive CD4+ T cells sorted from blood. This sample's subset: CD45RA+ positively selected. CDR3 sequence: CASSRGWASGETQYF. In DNA, the CDR3 is TGTGCCAGTAGTAGGGGCTGGGCTAGCGGAGAGACCCAGTACTTC. The full variable domain, completed using reference TRBV19 and TRBJ2-5, is DGGITQSPKYLFRKEGQNVTLSCEQNLNHDAMYWYRQDPGQGLRLIYYSQIVNDFQKGDIAEGYSVSREKKESFPLTVTSAQKNPTAFYLCASSRGWASGETQYFGPGTRLLVL.